These 9 T cell receptor beta chains were sequenced from one sample in a study of blood T cell repertoires in COVID-19. TCRdb keeps only in-frame clones here, not all; method: immunoSEQ multiplex PCR. The data hold 300,000 to 400,000 clones, with more than 70% observed a single time. The sequencing input was peripheral blood. These receptors came from a woman aged 25 to 39 with COVID-19, enrolled during active disease.

The chain carries TRBV6-6 and TRBJ1-1, with no clear D. The ends were cut back, 5 bases at V and 7 bases at J, with 14 bases in the middle. Germline assignment: CDR1 MNHNY and CDR2 SVGAGI (reference sequence). CDR3 length: 13 residues. The CDR3 loop is CASSDLYRDEAFF. The CDR3, as DNA: TGTGCCAGCAGTGATTTATACCGGGATGAAGCTTTCTTT.

The gene calls are TRBV6-5 and TRBJ1-2; TRBD1 agrees at 8 bases. The germline gives CDR1 MNHEY, CDR2 SVGAGI. There are 13 residues in the CDR3. V gave up 6 bases and J gave up 4 bases; unmatched junction bases: 4. The CDR3 nucleotides read TGTGCCAGCAGGCAGGGGGCTGCCTATGGCTACACCTTC. It yields the protein CASRQGAAYGYTF.

This clone came up once. The chain has TRBV6-5 and TRBJ1-2; D is undetermined. CDR1 is MNHEY and CDR2 is SVGAGI in the germline V gene. The CDR3 sequence is 14 residues long. V was trimmed by 2 bases and J by 5 bases, leaving 12 bases between them. DNA of the CDR3: TGTGCCAGCAGTTACCCGGGGTCTTGGTATGGCTACACCTTC. As protein: CASSYPGSWYGYTF.

Details on this clone: The junction differs from germline at one of its ends, possibly a read error. The chain joins TRBV4-1 to TRBJ2-5; the match to TRBD1 covers 7 bases. The length of the CDR3 is 14 residues. Germline CDR1 is MGHRA and CDR2 is YSYEKL. The CDR3 loop reads CASSKDRVQETQYF. The DNA for the CDR3 is TGCGCCAGCAGCAAAGACAGGGTCCAAGAGACCCAGTACTTC.

The gene calls are TRBV18 and TRBJ1-5; 11 positions agree with TRBD1. After removal of 1 base from V and 2 bases from J, the junction contained 7 bases not matched to a gene. This CDR3 comprises 18 residues. Germline V gene lookup returns CDR1 KGHSH and CDR2 LQKENI. The CDR3, as DNA: TGTGCCAGCTCACCACTCCCCACGGGACAGGGGGGCAATCAGCCCCAGCATTTT. As protein: CASSPLPTGQGGNQPQHF.

This clone was recorded once. This chain connects TRBV7-9 to TRBJ1-2; TRBD1 matches 7 bases. From germline, CDR1 is SEHNR and CDR2 FQNEAQ (reference sequence). V gave up 5 bases and J gave up 2 bases; unmatched junction bases: 2. The CDR3 extends over 13 amino acids. DNA for the CDR3: TGTGCCAGCAGCCGGGACAGCAACTATGGCTACACCTTC. This gives the protein CASSRDSNYGYTF.

This clone was counted only a few times. This chain links TRBV28 with TRBJ1-1; 7 nucleotides align to TRBD1. This CDR3 has 14 residues. Germline CDR1 is MDHEN and CDR2 is SYDVKM. V was clipped by 8 bases and J by 2 bases; unmatched bases: 8. The CDR3 protein is CASPPAGGNTEAFF. The CDR3 DNA reads TGTGCCAGCCCTCCAGCAGGGGGAAACACTGAAGCTTTCTTT. Combining the CDR3 with reference TRBV28 and TRBJ1-1 gives the whole variable domain DVKVTQSSRYLVKRTGEKVFLECVQDMDHENMFWYRQDPGLGLRLIYFSYDVKMKEKGDIPEGYSVSREKKERFSLILESASTNQTSMYLCASPPAGGNTEAFFGQGTRLTVV.

DNA for the CDR3: TGTGCCAGCAGTTCCGCGACTAGCACAGATACGCAGTATTTT. It yields the protein CASSSATSTDTQYF. V is TRBV28 and J is TRBJ2-3; D call uncertain. Germline loops: CDR1 MDHEN, CDR2 SYDVKM. CDR3 length: 14 residues. The V end lost 4 bases, the J end lost 0 bases, and 8 bases lay between the germline ends.

The genes are TRBV24-1 and TRBJ2-7; maybe TRBD1 (6 bases). The CDR3 is made up of 14 amino acids. CDR1 and CDR2 (germline): KGHDR, SFDVKD. Trimming took off 4 bases at V and 2 bases at J, with 11 bases between the two ends. In nucleotides, the CDR3 is TGTGCCACCAGTGAGGGACATCAGGCCTACGAGCAGTACTTC. Translating it yields CATSEGHQAYEQYF.